Given below is one TCR beta chain in context. Its antigen target is currently unknown. There are no base qualities to consult, and no much larger clone falls within one base. Sequenced on an Illumina NovaSeq 6000. TCRalpha and TCRbeta cDNA libraries were constructed by 5'RACE with constant-segment primers, with sample barcodes and unique molecular identifiers being introduced. RNA was extracted from every sample with Trizol reagent. Amplification of the libraries took two PCR steps, and the second step added a second sample barcode plus Illumina TruSeq adapters. Libraries were sequenced on an Illumina NovaSeq with 2 x 150 bp paired-end reads. As for the original processing: The reads were demultiplexed and collapsed into UMI-guided consensus sequences using migec v1.2.7. With mixcr v2.1.11, UMI consensuses were aligned to TRA and TRB V and J templates and assembled into clonotypes. A clonotype was counted as expanded or contracted only if both edgeR and NoisET called the change significant, with noise models trained on biological replicates. For edgeR calls, the cutoffs were a false discovery rate-adjusted p below 0.01 and a log2 fold-change threshold of 1. PCA with hierarchical clustering of max-normalized trajectories of the 1000 most abundant clonotypes was used as exploratory dynamics analysis. Separately sequenced CD4+ and CD8+ repertoires were used to assign the CD4 or CD8 phenotype of responding clones. In-frame beta chains were kept once TCRdb had trimmed the public reads at Q25 with fastp and called clones with MiXCR. Rows matching on CDR3 protein sequence are summarized as one entry with the most common DNA and genes. The V and J calls come from TCRdb's annotation, not from the publication. The sample records more than 85,000 distinct CDR3 sequences, around 10% of which are singletons. Roughly 40% of the sample comes from the top ten.

The CDR3 has 17 amino acids, counting the end cysteine and phenylalanine. The DNA shown is the 51-base CDR3, in frame from base 1. The germline V gene gives CDR1 as MNHNS and CDR2 as SASEGT. Here V drops 6 bases and J drops 7 bases, and the junction holds 18 bases not matched to any gene. Ficoll-Paque density gradient centrifugation was used to isolate PBMCs. This sample was included in a study of T-cell memory formation after mild COVID-19 (dated by TCRdb to the early 2020s). Concerning the study at large: TCR sequence clusters from the two donors were found to be largely donor specific. Longitudinal TCRalpha and TCRbeta repertoire sequencing tracked T-cell clones expanding and contracting after mild COVID-19 in two donors. The cohort comprised two young, previously healthy adult volunteers, one female and one male.

The study at large found these results: Only a couple of mild cases were covered in the study, and larger cohorts including severe cases with pre-infection samples were considered necessary. The detection of some responding clones in pre-infection memory suggests that pre-existing cross-reactive memory T cells joined the SARS-CoV-2 response. Contracting CD4+ clones were located mainly in the CM and EM memory subsets, whereas CD8+ clones were found to be enriched in EMRA. Clones contracting from day 15 to 85 had balanced CD4/CD8 phenotypes, while a second wave expanding from day 15 to 37 was biased towards CD4+. SARS-CoV-2 specificity of the second-wave clones peaking on day 37 was not confirmed.

Sequenced input: PBMCs or a T cell subset sorted from them (not recorded which). The receptor's source is a man between 18 and 35 years old who had mild COVID-19 (a few samples of this study predate the infection). The sample titles of this study are shuffled in the database, so cell type and time point are left out; the donor was told from shared clones. The V gene is TRBV6-1 and the J gene is TRBJ2-1; the central 7 bases match TRBD1. The sequence in DNA is TGTGCCAGCAGACCCGGGGTGGGCCAGGGGGTATGGAATGAGCAGTTCTTC. Translated, it reads CASRPGVGQGVWNEQFF.